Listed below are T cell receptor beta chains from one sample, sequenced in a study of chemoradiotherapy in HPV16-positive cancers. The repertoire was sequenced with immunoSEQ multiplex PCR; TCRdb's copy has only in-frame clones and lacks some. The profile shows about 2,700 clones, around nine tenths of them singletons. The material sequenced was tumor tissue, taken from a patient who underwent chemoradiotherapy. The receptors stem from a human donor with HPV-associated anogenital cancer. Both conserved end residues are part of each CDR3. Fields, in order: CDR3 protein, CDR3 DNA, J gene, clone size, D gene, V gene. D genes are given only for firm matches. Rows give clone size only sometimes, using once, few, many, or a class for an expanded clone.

CDR3 protein: CASSTSRDREQFF
CDR3 DNA: TGTGCCAGTAGTACCTCCCGGGACAGAGAGCAGTTCTTC
J gene: TRBJ2-1
clone size: .
D gene: TRBD1
V gene: TRBV19

CDR3 protein: CASSLGGGSNQPQHF
CDR3 DNA: TGTGCCAGCAGCCTAGGGGGCGGAAGCAATCAGCCCCAGCATTTT
J gene: TRBJ1-5
clone size: .
D gene: TRBD1
V gene: TRBV9

CDR3 protein: CASSLVRDEQYF
CDR3 DNA: TGTGCCAGCAGCTTAGTACGGGACGAGCAATACTTC
J gene: TRBJ2-7
clone size: .
D gene: .
V gene: TRBV7-2

CDR3 protein: CASSLDGLGQYF
CDR3 DNA: TGTGCCAGCAGCTTGGACGGTTTGGGGCAGTATTTT
J gene: TRBJ2-3
clone size: .
D gene: .
V gene: TRBV7-9

CDR3 protein: CASSADPEPHYEQYF
CDR3 DNA: TGTGCCAGTAGTGCGGACCCCGAACCCCACTACGAGCAGTACTTC
J gene: TRBJ2-7
clone size: once
D gene: .
V gene: TRBV19

CDR3 protein: CASSLFGLTGLEVKTQYF
CDR3 DNA: TGTGCCAGCAGCTTATTCGGGTTAACGGGACTAGAAGTAAAGACCCAGTACTTC
J gene: TRBJ2-5
clone size: .
D gene: TRBD2
V gene: TRBV7-8

CDR3 protein: CASSSGAGELFF
CDR3 DNA: TGTGCCAGCAGCTCGGGGGCCGGGGAGCTGTTTTTT
J gene: TRBJ2-2
clone size: .
D gene: .
V gene: TRBV7-2

CDR3 protein: CASSSLISGGVETQYF
CDR3 DNA: TGTGCCAGCAGCTCCTTAATTAGCGGGGGGGTGGAGACCCAGTACTTC
J gene: TRBJ2-5
clone size: .
D gene: TRBD2
V gene: TRBV7-2

CDR3 protein: CASGEAGGRPDTQYF
CDR3 DNA: TGTGCCAGCGGGGAAGCGGGAGGTCGCCCAGATACGCAGTATTTT
J gene: TRBJ2-3
clone size: .
D gene: TRBD2
V gene: TRBV6-4

CDR3 protein: CASSVSQLETQYF
CDR3 DNA: TGTGCCAGCAGCGTTTCTCAGTTGGAGACCCAGTACTTC
J gene: TRBJ2-5
clone size: .
D gene: .
V gene: TRBV9

CDR3 protein: CASGLVASGTVTEAFF
CDR3 DNA: TGTGCTAGTGGTTTGGTTGCCTCCGGGACGGTCACTGAAGCTTTCTTT
J gene: TRBJ1-1
clone size: .
D gene: .
V gene: TRBV12-5

CDR3 protein: CASSESTDLGGSEKLFF
CDR3 DNA: TGCGCCAGCAGTGAGTCTACGGATCTAGGAGGAAGCGAAAAACTGTTTTTT
J gene: TRBJ1-4
clone size: .
D gene: .
V gene: TRBV5-1

CDR3 protein: CASSLRGGQRTDTQYF
CDR3 DNA: TGTGCCAGCAGCTTGCGGGGAGGCCAGCGCACAGATACGCAGTATTTT
J gene: TRBJ2-3
clone size: .
D gene: .
V gene: TRBV5-6

CDR3 protein: CASSPVDRTNYGYTF
CDR3 DNA: TGTGCCAGCTCACCAGTGGACAGGACTAACTATGGCTACACCTTC
J gene: TRBJ1-2
clone size: .
D gene: TRBD1
V gene: TRBV18

CDR3 protein: CASSQLKVGTEAFF
CDR3 DNA: TGCGCCAGCAGCCAATTGAAGGTGGGTACTGAAGCTTTCTTT
J gene: TRBJ1-1
clone size: few
D gene: .
V gene: TRBV4-3

CDR3 protein: CATNRRGQGFISGNTIYF
CDR3 DNA: TGTGCCACGAACAGAAGGGGACAGGGCTTTATTTCTGGAAACACCATATATTTT
J gene: TRBJ1-3
clone size: .
D gene: TRBD1
V gene: TRBV10-3

CDR3 protein: CASSSRRDTFFRDGYTF
CDR3 DNA: TGTGCCAGTAGTTCTCGCCGGGACACTTTTTTCAGGGATGGCTACACCTTC
J gene: TRBJ1-2
clone size: .
D gene: .
V gene: TRBV19

CDR3 protein: CATGTTRGAFF
CDR3 DNA: TGTGCCACCGGGACAACCCGGGGGGCTTTCTTT
J gene: TRBJ1-1
clone size: .
D gene: .
V gene: TRBV15

CDR3 protein: CASSIVRAEQYF
CDR3 DNA: TGTGCCAGCAGCATTGTCAGGGCCGAGCAGTACTTC
J gene: TRBJ2-7
clone size: .
D gene: .
V gene: TRBV7-2

CDR3 protein: CASSQGGGTEQYF
CDR3 DNA: TGTGCCAGCAGCCAAGGAGGGGGCACCGAGCAGTACTTC
J gene: TRBJ2-7
clone size: .
D gene: TRBD1
V gene: TRBV14